This T cell receptor (beta chain) was captured by sequencing in a study of blood T cell repertoires in COVID-19 (dated by TCRdb to the early 2020s). In the study overall: Collaborator samples came from the United States, Italy and Spain and covered acute and convalescent phases of COVID-19. The prospective study material was composed of cDNA or gDNA derived from T cells, B-cell-depleted T cells, or PBMCs. Subjects who had been exposed to COVID-19, were actively infected with it, or had recovered from it provided the deeply sampled blood TCRbeta repertoires that made up the dataset. The repertoires were released in a freely available public database meant as a resource for research on the immune response to SARS-CoV-2. The samples were drawn from the first 160 participants of the ongoing ImmuneRACE study and from about 1,200 subjects provided by 6 global collaborators. Sample metadata almost always included a de-identified subject ID, COVID-19 status, age in years and sex. Where available, HLA class I and class II types were obtained from metadata supplied by the sample provider rather than from assay-based typing. The paper as a whole reports these results and caveats: How much clinical and demographic metadata was included differed by source and by participant, and the metadata was provided uncurated.

Concerning this clone: Its antigen target is currently unknown. There are no base qualities to consult, and no much larger clone falls within one base.

In the prospective study, participants were 18 to 89 years old, resided in approximately 25 geographic areas of the United States, and were enrolled through a virtual design. Cohort assignment in the prospective study relied on participant-reported clinical history from a screening survey and a study questionnaire. Recovered participants in ImmuneRACE Cohort 3 were defined as having two consecutive negative NP/OP PCR tests, clearance from a healthcare professional, or resolution of symptoms. Mobile phlebotomists in the prospective study collected whole blood, serum and a nasopharyngeal or oropharyngeal swab from every participant. Over a roughly 2-month period, participants in the prospective study had the option of providing additional blood draws and questionnaires. Blood samples from the prospective study were shipped frozen or at room temperature prior to DNA extraction. TCRbeta CDR3 regions were amplified from genomic DNA by means of the immunoSEQ Assay, a bias-controlled multiplex PCR. In the source study's methods: The number of nucleated cells in each sample was estimated from the amplification of reference gene primers within the assay. Sequence reads were collapsed and filtered to measure the absolute abundance of every unique TCRbeta CDR3 rearrangement. For each sample, productive Simpson clonality was calculated as the square root of Simpson's diversity index across productive rearrangements. TCRdb obtained this table from immuneACCESS and retained in-frame rearrangements with V and J assigned. These tables miss some clones; where compared with another copy, unresolved V genes account for less than half of the shortfall, and the remainder is unexplained. From that table come the V and J calls and clone size; the DNA was used to work out D and trimming. In this sample the table shows 400,000 to 450,000 clones, roughly 87% of which occur a single time. The top ten clones comprise about 0.6% of the sample.

After removal of 1 base from V and 10 bases from J, the junction retains 9 bases not matched to a gene. CDR1 is given as SGHAT and CDR2 as FQDESV, both from the germline V gene (reference sequence). The CDR3, from cysteine to phenylalanine, totals 15 residues. Only the CDR3 portion is preserved as DNA: 45 bases, with reading frame beginning at the first base. Sequenced material: PBMCs or T cells enriched from blood (not recorded which). The rearrangement combines TRBV11-1 with TRBJ2-1, with TRBD2 identical over 8 junction bases. The receptor was isolated from a man aged 18 to 29 who had recovered from COVID-19. The nucleotides read TGTGCCAGCAGCTTAGATGTGACTAGCGACTCAGAGCAGTTCTTC. Protein translation: CASSLDVTSDSEQFF.